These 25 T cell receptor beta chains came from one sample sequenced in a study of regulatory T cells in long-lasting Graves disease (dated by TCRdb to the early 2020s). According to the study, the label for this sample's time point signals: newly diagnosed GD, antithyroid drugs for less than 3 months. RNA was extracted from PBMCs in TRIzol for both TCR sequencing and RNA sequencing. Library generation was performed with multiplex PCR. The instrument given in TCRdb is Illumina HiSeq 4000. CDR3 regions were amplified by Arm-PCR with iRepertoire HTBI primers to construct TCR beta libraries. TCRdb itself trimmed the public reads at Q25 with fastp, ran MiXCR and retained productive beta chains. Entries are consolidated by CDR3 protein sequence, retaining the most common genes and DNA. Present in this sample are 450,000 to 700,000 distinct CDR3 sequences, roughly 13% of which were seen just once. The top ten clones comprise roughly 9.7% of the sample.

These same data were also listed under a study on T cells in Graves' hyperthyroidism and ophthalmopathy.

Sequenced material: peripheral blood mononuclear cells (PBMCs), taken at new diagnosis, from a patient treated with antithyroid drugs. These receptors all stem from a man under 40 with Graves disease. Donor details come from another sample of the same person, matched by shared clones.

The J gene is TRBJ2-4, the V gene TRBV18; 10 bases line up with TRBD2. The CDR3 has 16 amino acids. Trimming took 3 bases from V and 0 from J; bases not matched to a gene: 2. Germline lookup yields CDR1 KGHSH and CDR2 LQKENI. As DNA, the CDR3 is TGTGCCAGCTCACCCCCTAGCGGGGGAGCCAAAAACATTCAGTACTTC. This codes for CASSPPSGGAKNIQYF.

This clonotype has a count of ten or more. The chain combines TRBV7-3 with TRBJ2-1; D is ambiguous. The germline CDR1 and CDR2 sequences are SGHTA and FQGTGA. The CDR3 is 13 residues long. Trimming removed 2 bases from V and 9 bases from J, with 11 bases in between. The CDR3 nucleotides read TGTGCCAGCAGCTTATACGGGCCTAGTGAGCAGTTCTTC. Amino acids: CASSLYGPSEQFF.

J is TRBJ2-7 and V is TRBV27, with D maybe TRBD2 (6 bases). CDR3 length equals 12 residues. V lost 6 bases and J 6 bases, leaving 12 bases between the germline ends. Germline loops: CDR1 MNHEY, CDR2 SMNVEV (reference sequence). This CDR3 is CASRGGRGEQYF. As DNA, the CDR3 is TGTGCCAGCAGGGGGGGTCGGGGCGAGCAGTACTTC.

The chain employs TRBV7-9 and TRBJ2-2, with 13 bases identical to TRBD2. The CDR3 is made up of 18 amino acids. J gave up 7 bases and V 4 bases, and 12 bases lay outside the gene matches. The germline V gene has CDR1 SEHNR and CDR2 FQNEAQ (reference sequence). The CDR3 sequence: CASSSRGRTSGRGGELFF. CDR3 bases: TGTGCCAGCAGCTCCCGAGGTCGGACTAGCGGGAGAGGCGGGGAGCTGTTTTTT.

The chain's CDR3 is CASRTGEGPTGELFF. Written as DNA, the CDR3 is TGTGCCAGCAGGACAGGGGAGGGACCCACCGGGGAGCTGTTTTTT. V gene TRBV6-2 or TRBV6-3 combines with J gene TRBJ2-2; the D gene is possibly TRBD1 (8 bases). Deletions cut 6 bases from V and 4 bases from J, with 15 bases between. Germline values: CDR1 MNHEY, CDR2 SVGEGT. The CDR3 length is 15 residues.

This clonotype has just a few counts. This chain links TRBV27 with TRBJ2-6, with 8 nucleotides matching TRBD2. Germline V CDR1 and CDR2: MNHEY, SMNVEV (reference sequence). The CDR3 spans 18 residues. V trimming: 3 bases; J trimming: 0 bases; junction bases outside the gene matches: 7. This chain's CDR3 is CASSFGGGPSSGANVLTF. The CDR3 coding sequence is TGTGCCAGCAGTTTCGGGGGGGGTCCGTCCTCTGGGGCCAACGTCCTGACTTTC. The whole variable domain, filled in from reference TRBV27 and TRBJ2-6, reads EAQVTQNPRYLITVTGKKLTVTCSQNMNHEYMSWYRQDPGLGLRQIYYSMNVEVTDKGDVPEGYKVSRKEKRNFPLILESPSPNQTSLYFCASSFGGGPSSGANVLTFGAGSRLTVL.

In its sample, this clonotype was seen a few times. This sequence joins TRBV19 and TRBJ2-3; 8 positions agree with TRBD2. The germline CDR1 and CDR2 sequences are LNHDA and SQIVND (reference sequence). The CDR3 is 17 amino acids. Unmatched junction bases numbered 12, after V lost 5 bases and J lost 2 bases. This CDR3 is CASSWGRERGYTDTQYF. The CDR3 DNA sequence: TGTGCCAGTAGTTGGGGAAGGGAGCGGGGGTACACAGATACGCAGTATTTT.

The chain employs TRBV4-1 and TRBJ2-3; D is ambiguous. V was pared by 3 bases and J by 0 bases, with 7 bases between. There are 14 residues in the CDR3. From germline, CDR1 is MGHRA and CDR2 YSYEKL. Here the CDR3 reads CASSHPPSTDTQYF. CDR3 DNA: TGCGCCAGCAGCCACCCCCCTAGCACAGATACGCAGTATTTT.

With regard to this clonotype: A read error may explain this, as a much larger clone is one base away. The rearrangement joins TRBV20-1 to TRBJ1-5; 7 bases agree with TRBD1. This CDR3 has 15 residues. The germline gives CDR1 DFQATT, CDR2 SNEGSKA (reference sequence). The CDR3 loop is CSARAGTDSHQPQHF. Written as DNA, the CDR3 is TGCAGTGCTAGAGCTGGGACAGATAGCCATCAGCCCCAGCATTTT.

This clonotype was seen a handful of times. The CDR3 sequence: CASSPSRADEAFF. Here the CDR3 DNA reads TGTGCCAGCAGTCCGTCCAGGGCTGACGAAGCTTTCTTT. This chain joins TRBV12-3 or TRBV12-4 and TRBJ1-1; tentative D call: TRBD1 (5 bases). There are 13 residues in the CDR3. The V gene lost 5 bases and the J gene lost 8 bases, with 15 bases spanning the gap.

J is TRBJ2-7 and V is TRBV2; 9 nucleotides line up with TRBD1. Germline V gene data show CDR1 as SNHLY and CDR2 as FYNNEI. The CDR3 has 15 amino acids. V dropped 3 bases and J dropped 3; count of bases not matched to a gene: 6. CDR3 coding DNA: TGTGCCAGCAGTGATGAAACAGGGGGCAACTACGAGCAGTACTTC. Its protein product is CASSDETGGNYEQYF.

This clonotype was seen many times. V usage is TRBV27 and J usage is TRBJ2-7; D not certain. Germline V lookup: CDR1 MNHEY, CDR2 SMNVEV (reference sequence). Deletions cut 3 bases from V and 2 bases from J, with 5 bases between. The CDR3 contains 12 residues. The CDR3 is CASSFNTYEQYF. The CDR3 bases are TGTGCCAGCAGTTTCAACACCTACGAGCAGTACTTC.

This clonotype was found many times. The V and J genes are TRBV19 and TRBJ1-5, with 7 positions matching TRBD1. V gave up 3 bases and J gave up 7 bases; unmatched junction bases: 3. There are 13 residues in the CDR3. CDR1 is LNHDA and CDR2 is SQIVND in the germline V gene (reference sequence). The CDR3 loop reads CASSMNRGQPQHF. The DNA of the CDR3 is TGTGCCAGTAGTATGAACAGGGGCCAGCCCCAGCATTTT.

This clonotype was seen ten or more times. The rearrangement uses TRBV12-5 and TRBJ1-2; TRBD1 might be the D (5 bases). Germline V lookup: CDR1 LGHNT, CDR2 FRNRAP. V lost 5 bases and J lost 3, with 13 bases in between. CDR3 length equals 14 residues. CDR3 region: CASGTETADYGYTF. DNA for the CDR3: TGTGCTAGTGGTACCGAGACAGCGGACTATGGCTACACCTTC.

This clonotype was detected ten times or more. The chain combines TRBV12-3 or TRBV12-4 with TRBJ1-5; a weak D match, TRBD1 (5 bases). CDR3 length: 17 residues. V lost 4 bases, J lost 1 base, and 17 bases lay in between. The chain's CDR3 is CASSSIDSKLSNQPQHF. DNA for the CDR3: TGTGCCAGCAGTTCCATAGACAGCAAGTTGAGCAATCAGCCCCAGCATTTT.

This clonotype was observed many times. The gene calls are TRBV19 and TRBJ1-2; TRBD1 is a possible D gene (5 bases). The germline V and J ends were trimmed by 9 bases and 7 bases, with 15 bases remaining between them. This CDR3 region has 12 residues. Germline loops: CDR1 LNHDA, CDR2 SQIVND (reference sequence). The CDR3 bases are TGTGCCAGCCGAACAGGTTACGGTGGCTACACCTTC. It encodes CASRTGYGGYTF.

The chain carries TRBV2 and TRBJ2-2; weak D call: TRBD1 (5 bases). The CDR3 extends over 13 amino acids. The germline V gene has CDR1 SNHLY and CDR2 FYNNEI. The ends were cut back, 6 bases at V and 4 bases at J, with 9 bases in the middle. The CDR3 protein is CASRGDGTGELFF. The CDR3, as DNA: TGTGCCAGCAGAGGGGATGGCACCGGGGAGCTGTTTTTT.

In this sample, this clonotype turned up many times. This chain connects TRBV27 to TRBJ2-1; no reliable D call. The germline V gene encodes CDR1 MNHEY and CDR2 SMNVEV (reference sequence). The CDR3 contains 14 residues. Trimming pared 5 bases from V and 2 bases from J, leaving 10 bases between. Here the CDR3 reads CASSNGGTYNEQFF. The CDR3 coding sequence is TGTGCCAGCAGTAACGGCGGTACCTACAATGAGCAGTTCTTC.

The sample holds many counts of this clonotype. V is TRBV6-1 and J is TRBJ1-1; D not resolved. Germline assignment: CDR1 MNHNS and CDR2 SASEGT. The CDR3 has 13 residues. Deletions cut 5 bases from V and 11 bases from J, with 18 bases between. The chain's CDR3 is CASSPGPPLGAFF. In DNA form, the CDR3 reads TGTGCCAGCAGTCCCGGGCCACCCCTTGGGGCTTTCTTT.

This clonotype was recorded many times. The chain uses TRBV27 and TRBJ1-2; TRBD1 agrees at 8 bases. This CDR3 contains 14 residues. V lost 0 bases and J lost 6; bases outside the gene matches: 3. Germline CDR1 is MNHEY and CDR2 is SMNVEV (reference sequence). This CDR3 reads CASSLSGQGNGYTF. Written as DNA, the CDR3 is TGTGCCAGCAGTTTATCCGGACAGGGAAATGGCTACACCTTC.

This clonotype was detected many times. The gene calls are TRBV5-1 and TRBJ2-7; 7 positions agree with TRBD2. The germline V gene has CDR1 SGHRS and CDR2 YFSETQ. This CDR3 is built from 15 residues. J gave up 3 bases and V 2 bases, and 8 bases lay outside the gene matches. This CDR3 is CASSFLAGPNYEQYF. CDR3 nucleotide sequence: TGCGCCAGCAGCTTCTTAGCGGGCCCGAACTACGAGCAGTACTTC.

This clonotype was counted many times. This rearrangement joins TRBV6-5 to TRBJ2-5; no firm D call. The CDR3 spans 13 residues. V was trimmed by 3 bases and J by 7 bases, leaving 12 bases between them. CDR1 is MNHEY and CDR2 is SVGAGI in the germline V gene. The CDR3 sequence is CASSYYRTGTQYF. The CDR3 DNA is TGTGCCAGCAGTTATTACCGCACGGGGACCCAGTACTTC.

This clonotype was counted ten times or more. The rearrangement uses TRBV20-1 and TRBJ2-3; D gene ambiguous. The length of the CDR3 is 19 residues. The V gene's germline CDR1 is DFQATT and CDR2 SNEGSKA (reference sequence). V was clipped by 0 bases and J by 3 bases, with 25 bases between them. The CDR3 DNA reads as TGCAGTGCTAGAGAACCCTTATCGAGAATCGAGACGAGGACAGATACGCAGTATTTT. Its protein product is CSAREPLSRIETRTDTQYF.

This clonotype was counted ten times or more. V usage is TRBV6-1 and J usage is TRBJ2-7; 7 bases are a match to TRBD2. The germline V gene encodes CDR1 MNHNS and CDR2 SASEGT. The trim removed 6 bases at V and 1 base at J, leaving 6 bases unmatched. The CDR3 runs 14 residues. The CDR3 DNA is TGTGCCAGCAGCTCCCGTAGCGGGTCCTACGAGCAGTACTTC. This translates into CASSSRSGSYEQYF.

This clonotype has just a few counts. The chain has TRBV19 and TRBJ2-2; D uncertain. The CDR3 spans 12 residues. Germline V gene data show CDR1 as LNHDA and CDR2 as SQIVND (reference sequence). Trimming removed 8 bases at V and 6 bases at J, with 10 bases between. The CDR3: CASCYVPGELFF. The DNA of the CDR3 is TGTGCCAGTTGTTATGTCCCCGGGGAGCTGTTTTTT.